The 23 T cell receptor beta chains given below trace back to one sample, sequenced in a study of T cell responses to AZD1222 COVID-19 vaccine. The table came from immunoSEQ multiplex PCR; TCRdb's copy has only in-frame clones and leaves some out. The table has about 69,000 clones, approximately 87% seen once. The sample in question was peripheral blood, obtained 28 days after the second AZD1222 dose. These receptors all stem from an adult who received the AZD1222 COVID-19 vaccine.

The chain carries TRBV5-6 and TRBJ2-2, with D hard to call. CDR1 is SGHDT, CDR2 YYEEEE, per germline. V was cut by 2 bases and J by 7 bases, with 12 bases left in between. The CDR3 contains 14 residues. This CDR3 is CASSFQVSLGELFF. The DNA of the CDR3 is TGTGCCAGCAGCTTCCAGGTTTCGCTCGGGGAGCTGTTTTTT.

CDR3 DNA: TGCGCCAGCAGCTCGTTCGGGGAATCCGGGGAGCTGTTTTTT. It codes for CASSSFGESGELFF. The V and J genes are TRBV5-1 and TRBJ2-2; perhaps TRBD2 as D (5 bases). Trimming took off 3 bases at V and 6 bases at J, with 12 bases between the two ends. The germline CDR1 and CDR2 sequences are SGHRS and YFSETQ. The CDR3 sequence is 14 residues long.

This clone was picked up one time. The rearrangement uses TRBV28 and TRBJ2-2; TRBD1 aligns across 7 bases. With 5 bases clipped from V and 2 bases from J, the junction kept 5 bases outside the gene matches. This CDR3 comprises 15 residues. In germline, CDR1 is MDHEN, CDR2 SYDVKM. The CDR3 bases are TGTGCCAGCAGTCGCTGGGACAGAAACACCGGGGAGCTGTTTTTT. Protein sequence: CASSRWDRNTGELFF.

The chain recombines TRBV13 with TRBJ1-1; D possibly corresponds to TRBD1 (6 bases). The CDR3 is 15 residues long. Germline V gene lookup returns CDR1 PRHDT and CDR2 FYEKMQ (reference sequence). Trimming removed 2 bases from V and 7 bases from J, with 17 bases in between. CDR3 amino acids: CASSLRGDLANEAFF. CDR3 nucleotides: TGTGCCAGCAGCTTAAGGGGGGATCTAGCTAATGAAGCTTTCTTT.

The rearrangement links TRBV28 to TRBJ1-6, with TRBD1 matching 9 bases. V lost 4 bases, J lost 6 bases, and 7 bases stayed unmatched. CDR3 length: 16 residues. Germline CDR1 is MDHEN and CDR2 is SYDVKM. CDR3 DNA sequence: TGTGCCAGCAGTTCGTGGGGACAGGGCCTTAATTCACCCCTCCACTTT. Protein sequence: CASSSWGQGLNSPLHF.

This clone has at least ten counts. The V gene is TRBV5-1, the J gene TRBJ1-2; D gene ambiguous. There are 15 residues in the CDR3. The germline V and J ends were trimmed by 1 base and 5 bases, with 15 bases remaining between them. Germline CDR1 reads SGHRS; CDR2 reads YFSETQ. CDR3 sequence (DNA): TGCGCCAGCAGCTTGTCTCCGGATGTATCATATGGCTACACCTTC. This codes for CASSLSPDVSYGYTF.

V gene TRBV14 combines with J gene TRBJ2-2; D could derive from TRBD1 or TRBD2 (5 bases each). Trimming took off 2 bases at V and 1 base at J, with 8 bases between the two ends. Germline CDR1 SGHDN, CDR2 FVKESK. The CDR3 is 15 residues long. CDR3 DNA: TGTGCCAGCAGCCAACGGGGCGAGAACACCGGGGAGCTGTTTTTT. It encodes CASSQRGENTGELFF. The variable domain in full, with the rest retrieved from reference TRBV14 and TRBJ2-2, is EAGVTQFPSHSVIEKGQTVTLRCDPISGHDNLYWYRRVMGKEIKFLLHFVKESKQDESGMPNNRFLAERTGGTYSTLKVQPAELEDSGVYFCASSQRGENTGELFFGEGSRLTVL.

The V call is TRBV12-3 or TRBV12-4, the J call TRBJ1-2; no definite D call. Deletions cut 3 bases from V and 6 bases from J, with 8 bases between. The CDR3 covers 12 residues. The chain's CDR3 is CASSLSPDGYTF. In DNA, the CDR3 is TGTGCCAGCAGTTTGTCTCCGGATGGCTACACCTTC.

The V gene is TRBV2, the J gene TRBJ2-1; D remains ambiguous. In germline, CDR1 is SNHLY, CDR2 FYNNEI. V lost 4 bases to trimming and J lost 5 bases, with 6 bases between them. CDR3 size: 12 residues. The CDR3 loop reads CASSVGNNEQFF. The CDR3 DNA reads TGTGCCAGCAGTGTGGGAAACAATGAGCAGTTCTTC.

V is TRBV5-1 and J is TRBJ2-5; TRBD1 is a possible D gene (6 bases). CDR1 is SGHRS, CDR2 YFSETQ, per germline. V was pared by 0 bases and J by 2 bases, with 14 bases between. This CDR3 region has 16 residues. CDR3 in amino acids: CASSLAGTSRQETQYF. The CDR3 DNA follows: TGCGCCAGCAGCTTGGCCGGGACATCCAGGCAAGAGACCCAGTACTTC.

Comment on this clone: This same CDR3 is encoded by further DNA sequences in the sample. The V call is TRBV9, the J call TRBJ2-5; D is perhaps TRBD2 (5 bases). Between the trimmed V and J ends, which lost 0 bases and 1 base, there was a span of 7 bases. This CDR3 region has 14 residues. The germline CDR1 and CDR2 sequences are SGDLS and YYNGEE. The CDR3 loop reads CASSVGGLQETQYF. The DNA of the CDR3 is TGTGCCAGCAGCGTAGGCGGGCTCCAAGAGACCCAGTACTTC.

This sequence joins TRBV7-2 and TRBJ1-5; D gene unclear. V dropped 6 bases and J dropped 0 bases, with 9 bases sitting between them. CDR1 is SGHTA, CDR2 FQGNSA, per germline. CDR3 size: 14 residues. The CDR3 region is CASRPKHSNQPQHF. The CDR3 bases are TGTGCCAGCAGGCCTAAACATAGCAATCAGCCCCAGCATTTT. Based on the CDR3 plus reference TRBV7-2 and TRBJ1-5, the full variable domain is GAGVSQSPSNKVTEKGKDVELRCDPISGHTALYWYRQSLGQGLEFLIYFQGNSAPDKSGLPSDRFSAERTGGSVSTLTIQRTQQEDSAVYLCASRPKHSNQPQHFGDGTRLSIL.

This clone was detected once. The chain links TRBV7-8 to TRBJ1-4, with D possibly matching TRBD1 (5 bases). The V end lost 1 base, the J end lost 6 bases, and 15 bases lay between the germline ends. The CDR3 sequence is 16 residues long. From germline, CDR1 is SGHVS and CDR2 FQNEAQ. The CDR3: CASSLGAAGNYEKLFF. The CDR3 DNA is TGTGCCAGCAGCTTAGGGGCCGCAGGGAATTATGAAAAACTGTTTTTT. The complete variable domain, with remaining parts taken from reference TRBV7-8 and TRBJ1-4, reads GAGVSQSPRYKVAKRGQDVALRCDPISGHVSLFWYQQALGQGPEFLTYFQNEAQLDKSGLPSDRFFAERPEGSVSTLKIQRTQQEDSAVYLCASSLGAAGNYEKLFFGSGTQLSVL.

The CDR3 region is CASSLPRYYGYTF. As DNA, the CDR3 is TGTGCCAGCAGCTTACCAAGATACTATGGCTACACCTTC. The chain combines TRBV11-3 with TRBJ1-2; D gene ambiguous. Germline loops: CDR1 SGHNT, CDR2 YENEEA. Trimming stripped 2 bases from V and 3 bases from J, with 7 bases between. There are 13 residues in the CDR3.

The chain joins TRBV7-2 to TRBJ2-5; 14 bases fit TRBD2. The CDR3 totals 16 residues. CDR1 and CDR2 from the germline V gene are SGHTA and FQGNSA. The V gene end was trimmed by 3 bases and the J gene end by 2 bases; junction bases not matched to a gene: 2. The CDR3 sequence: CASSLTSGRGQETQYF. CDR3 bases: TGTGCCAGCAGCTTGACTAGCGGGAGGGGGCAAGAGACCCAGTACTTC.

The rearrangement links TRBV7-3 to TRBJ2-3; 11 nucleotides match TRBD2. This CDR3 spans 21 amino acids. V was clipped by 1 base and J by 0 bases; unmatched bases: 15. CDR1 is SGHTA and CDR2 is FQGTGA in the germline V gene. CDR3 nucleotides: TGTGCCAGCAGCTTAATCACGGGGCTAGCGGGGGGCAGAGCTAGCACAGATACGCAGTATTTT. Translating it yields CASSLITGLAGGRASTDTQYF.

The chain joins TRBV11-3 to TRBJ1-1, with D uncertain. Per the germline V gene, CDR1 is SGHNT and CDR2 is YENEEA. The CDR3 spans 16 residues. V shed 0 bases and J shed 0 bases, with 11 bases lying between them. In DNA form, the CDR3 reads TGTGCCAGCAGCTTAGATGGAGGCAGACTGAACACTGAAGCTTTCTTT. This codes for CASSLDGGRLNTEAFF.

This clone was found a few times. The rearrangement links TRBV28 to TRBJ1-1; 8 bases align to TRBD1. The germline V gene has CDR1 MDHEN and CDR2 SYDVKM. The junction had 4 bases not matched to a gene; V was cut back by 1 base and J by 3 bases. The CDR3 extends over 15 amino acids. The DNA of the CDR3 is TGTGCCAGCAGTTTATCGACAGGGGAGTACACTGAAGCTTTCTTT. Translated, it gives CASSLSTGEYTEAFF.

J is TRBJ2-3 and V is TRBV5-1; D is unclear. The V and J ends lost 4 bases and 4 bases respectively, with 16 bases between them. Germline values: CDR1 SGHRS, CDR2 YFSETQ. The CDR3 extends over 15 amino acids. The CDR3 sequence: CASSRDRAKADTQYF. CDR3 coding DNA: TGCGCCAGCAGCAGAGACCGGGCTAAAGCAGATACGCAGTATTTT.

The genes are TRBV7-3 and TRBJ2-2; D is perhaps TRBD2 (6 bases). V was pared by 5 bases and J by 4 bases, with 11 bases between. The V gene's germline CDR1 is SGHTA and CDR2 FQGTGA. This CDR3 has 14 residues. CDR3 residues: CASSQGLTTGELFF. The CDR3 DNA follows: TGTGCCAGCAGCCAGGGACTTACCACCGGGGAGCTGTTTTTT.

The table lists this clone with a few counts. As DNA, the CDR3 is TGCAGTGTTCCGTCCTATGGCTACACCTTC. Its protein is CSVPSYGYTF. This chain joins TRBV20-1 and TRBJ1-2, with D uncertain. CDR3 length: 10 amino acids. Trimming removed 7 bases from V and 4 bases from J, with 7 bases in between. Germline CDR1 DFQATT, CDR2 SNEGSKA (reference sequence).

The chain carries TRBV10-3 and TRBJ1-1; possible D gene TRBD1, 6 bases. Trimming took off 10 bases at V and 1 base at J, with 16 bases between the two ends. This CDR3 has 14 residues. CDR1 and CDR2 from the germline V gene are ENHRY and SYGVKD. CDR3 protein: CATKGGDGNTEAFF. As DNA, the CDR3 is TGTGCCACCAAGGGGGGGGATGGGAACACTGAAGCTTTCTTT.

V and J are TRBV2 and TRBJ1-1; D is possibly TRBD1 (6 bases). Germline values: CDR1 SNHLY, CDR2 FYNNEI. Deletions cut 7 bases from V and 3 bases from J, with 15 bases between. The CDR3 has 14 amino acids. In DNA, the CDR3 is TGTGCCAGCAAGTTACAGGGCTTTGACACTGAAGCTTTCTTT. Encoded protein: CASKLQGFDTEAFF. The full variable domain, completed using reference TRBV2 and TRBJ1-1, is EPEVTQTPSHQVTQMGQEVILRCVPISNHLYFYWYRQILGQKVEFLVSFYNNEISEKSEIFDDQFSVERPDGSNFTLKIRSTKLEDSAMYFCASKLQGFDTEAFFGQGTRLTVV.